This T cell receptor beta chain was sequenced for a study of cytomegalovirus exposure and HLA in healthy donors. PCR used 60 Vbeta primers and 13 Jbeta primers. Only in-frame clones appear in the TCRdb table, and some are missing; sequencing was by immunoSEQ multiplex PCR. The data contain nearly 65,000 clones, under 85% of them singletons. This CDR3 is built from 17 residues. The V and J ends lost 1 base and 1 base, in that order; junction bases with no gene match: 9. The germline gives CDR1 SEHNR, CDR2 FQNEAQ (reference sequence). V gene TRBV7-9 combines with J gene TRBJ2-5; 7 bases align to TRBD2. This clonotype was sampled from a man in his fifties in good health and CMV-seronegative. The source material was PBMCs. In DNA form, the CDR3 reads TGTGCCAGCAGCTTAGGGATGACTAGCCGCTCCCAAGAGACCCAGTACTTC. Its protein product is CASSLGMTSRSQETQYF.